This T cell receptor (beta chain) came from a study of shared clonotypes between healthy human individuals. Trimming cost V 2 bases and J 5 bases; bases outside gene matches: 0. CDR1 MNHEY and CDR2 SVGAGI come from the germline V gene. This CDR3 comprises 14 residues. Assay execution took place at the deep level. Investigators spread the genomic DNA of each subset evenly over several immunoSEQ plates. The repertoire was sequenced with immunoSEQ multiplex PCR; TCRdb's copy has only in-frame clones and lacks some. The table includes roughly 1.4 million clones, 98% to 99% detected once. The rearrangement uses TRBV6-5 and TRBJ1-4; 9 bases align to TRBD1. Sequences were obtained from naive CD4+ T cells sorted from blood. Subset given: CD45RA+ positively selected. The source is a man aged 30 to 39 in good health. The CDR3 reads CASSYGQGNEKLFF. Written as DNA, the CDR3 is TGTGCCAGCAGTTACGGACAGGGGAATGAAAAACTGTTTTTT.